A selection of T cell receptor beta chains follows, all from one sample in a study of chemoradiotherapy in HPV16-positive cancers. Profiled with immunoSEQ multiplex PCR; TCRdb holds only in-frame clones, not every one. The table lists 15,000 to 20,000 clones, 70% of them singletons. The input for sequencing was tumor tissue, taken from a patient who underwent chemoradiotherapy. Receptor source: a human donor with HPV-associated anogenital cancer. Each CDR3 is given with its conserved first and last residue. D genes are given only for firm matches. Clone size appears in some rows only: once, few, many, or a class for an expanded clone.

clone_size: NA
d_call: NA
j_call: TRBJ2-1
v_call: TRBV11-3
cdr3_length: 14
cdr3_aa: CASSLTGAYNEQFF
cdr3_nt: TGTGCCAGCAGCTTAACAGGCGCCTACAATGAGCAGTTCTTC

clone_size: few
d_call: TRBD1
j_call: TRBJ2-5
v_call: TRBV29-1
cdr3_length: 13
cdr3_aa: CSVIQGAGETQYF
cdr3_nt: TGCAGCGTTATACAGGGGGCTGGGGAGACCCAGTACTTC

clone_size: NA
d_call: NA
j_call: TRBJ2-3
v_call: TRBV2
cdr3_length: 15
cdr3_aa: CASSEATGGTDTQYF
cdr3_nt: TGTGCCAGCAGTGAAGCGACGGGCGGCACAGATACGCAGTATTTT

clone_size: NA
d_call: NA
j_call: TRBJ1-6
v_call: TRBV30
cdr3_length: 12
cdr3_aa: CAWRLTRSPLHF
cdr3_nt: TGTGCCTGGAGGCTGACTCGGTCACCCCTCCACTTT

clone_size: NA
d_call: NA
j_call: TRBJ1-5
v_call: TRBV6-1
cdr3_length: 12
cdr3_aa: CASSWSNQPQHF
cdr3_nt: TGTGCCAGCAGTTGGAGCAATCAGCCCCAGCATTTT

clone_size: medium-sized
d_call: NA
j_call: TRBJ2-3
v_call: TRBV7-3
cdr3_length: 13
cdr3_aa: CASSPLTGRTQYF
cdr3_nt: TGTGCCAGCAGCCCCTTAACAGGACGGACGCAGTATTTT

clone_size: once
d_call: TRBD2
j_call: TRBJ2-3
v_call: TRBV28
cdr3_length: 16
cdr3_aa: CASSLGLAGPGDTQYF
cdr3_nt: TGTGCCAGCAGTTTAGGACTAGCGGGGCCCGGGGATACGCAGTATTTT

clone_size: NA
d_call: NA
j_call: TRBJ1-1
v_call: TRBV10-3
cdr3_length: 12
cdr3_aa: CAIAGADTEAFF
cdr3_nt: TGTGCCATCGCGGGGGCAGACACTGAAGCTTTCTTT

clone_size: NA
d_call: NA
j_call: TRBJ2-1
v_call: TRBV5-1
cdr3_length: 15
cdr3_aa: CASNVGAVAINEQFF
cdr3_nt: TGCGCCAGTAACGTCGGGGCGGTTGCGATCAATGAGCAGTTCTTC

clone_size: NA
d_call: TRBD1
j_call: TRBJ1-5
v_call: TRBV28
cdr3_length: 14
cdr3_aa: CASRPTGEVQPQHF
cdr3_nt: TGTGCCAGCAGGCCTACAGGGGAGGTTCAGCCCCAGCATTTT

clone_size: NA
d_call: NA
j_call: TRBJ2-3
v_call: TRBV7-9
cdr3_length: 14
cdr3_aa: CASSPQGFADTQYF
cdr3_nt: TGTGCCAGCAGCCCGCAGGGTTTCGCAGATACGCAGTATTTT

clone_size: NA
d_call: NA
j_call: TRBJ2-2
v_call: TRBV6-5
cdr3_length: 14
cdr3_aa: CASSYGGTTGELFF
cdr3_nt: TGTGCCAGCAGTTACGGCGGGACAACCGGGGAGCTGTTTTTT

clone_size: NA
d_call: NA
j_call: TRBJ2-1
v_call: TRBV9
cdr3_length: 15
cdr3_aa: CASSDPGSSYNEQFF
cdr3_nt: TGTGCCAGCAGCGATCCGGGTAGCTCCTACAATGAGCAGTTCTTC

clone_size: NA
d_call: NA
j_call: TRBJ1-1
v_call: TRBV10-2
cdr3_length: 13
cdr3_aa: CASSVGQTTEAFF
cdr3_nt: TGCGCCAGCAGTGTAGGGCAAACGACTGAAGCTTTCTTT

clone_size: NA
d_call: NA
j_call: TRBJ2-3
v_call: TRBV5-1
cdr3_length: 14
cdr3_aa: CASSLSQETDTQYF
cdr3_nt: TGCGCCAGCAGCTTGAGTCAGGAGACTGATACGCAGTATTTT

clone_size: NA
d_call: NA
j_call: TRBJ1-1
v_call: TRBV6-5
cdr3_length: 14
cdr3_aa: CASLSAGMNTEAFF
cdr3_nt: TGTGCCAGTCTTTCCGCAGGGATGAACACTGAAGCTTTCTTT

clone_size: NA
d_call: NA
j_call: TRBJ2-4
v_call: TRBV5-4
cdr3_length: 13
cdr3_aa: CASSLGGENIQYF
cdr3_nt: TGTGCCAGCAGCTTGGGGGGTGAAAACATTCAGTACTTC

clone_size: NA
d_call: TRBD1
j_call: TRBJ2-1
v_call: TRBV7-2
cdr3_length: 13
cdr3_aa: CASSDDRENEQFF
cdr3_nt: TGTGCCAGCAGCGACGACAGGGAAAATGAGCAGTTCTTC

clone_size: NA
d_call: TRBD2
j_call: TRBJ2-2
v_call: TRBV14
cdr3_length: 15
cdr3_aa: CASSQRGVDTGELFF
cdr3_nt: TGTGCCAGCAGCCAACGGGGGGTCGACACCGGGGAGCTGTTTTTT

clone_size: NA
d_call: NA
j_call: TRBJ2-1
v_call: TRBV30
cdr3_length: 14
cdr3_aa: CAWSGDSSYNEQFF
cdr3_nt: TGTGCCTGGAGCGGGGATTCCTCCTACAATGAGCAGTTCTTC

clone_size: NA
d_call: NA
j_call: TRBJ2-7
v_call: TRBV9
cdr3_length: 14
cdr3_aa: CASSVAGVGYEQYF
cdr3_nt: TGTGCCAGCAGCGTAGCCGGGGTGGGCTACGAGCAGTACTTC

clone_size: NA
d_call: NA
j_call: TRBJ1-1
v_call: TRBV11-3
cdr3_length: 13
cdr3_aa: CASTFQGGTEAFF
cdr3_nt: TGTGCCAGCACGTTTCAGGGAGGCACTGAAGCTTTCTTT

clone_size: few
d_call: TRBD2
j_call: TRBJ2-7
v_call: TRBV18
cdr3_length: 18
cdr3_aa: CASSPRTSGGKGPREQYF
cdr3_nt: TGTGCCAGCTCACCACGAACTAGCGGGGGGAAGGGCCCGAGGGAGCAGTACTTC

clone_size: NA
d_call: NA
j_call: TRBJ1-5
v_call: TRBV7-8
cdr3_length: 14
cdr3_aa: CASSLAIDNQPQHF
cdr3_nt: TGTGCCAGCAGCTTAGCGATAGACAATCAGCCCCAGCATTTT

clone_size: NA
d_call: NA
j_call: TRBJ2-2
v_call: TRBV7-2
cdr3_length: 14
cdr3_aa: CASSFGVLTGELFF
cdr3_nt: TGTGCCAGCAGCTTTGGGGTGCTCACCGGGGAGCTGTTTTTT

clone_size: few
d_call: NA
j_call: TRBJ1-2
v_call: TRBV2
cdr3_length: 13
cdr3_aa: CASSVQQDYGYTF
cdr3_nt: TGTGCCAGCAGTGTGCAGCAGGACTATGGCTACACCTTC

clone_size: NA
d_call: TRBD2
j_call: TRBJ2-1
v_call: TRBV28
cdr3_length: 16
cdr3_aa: CASSSTLAGGHNEQFF
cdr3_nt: TGTGCCAGCAGTTCAACTCTAGCGGGGGGTCACAATGAGCAGTTCTTC

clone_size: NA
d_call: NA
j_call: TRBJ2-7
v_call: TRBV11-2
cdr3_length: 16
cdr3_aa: CASSLMAAVVVHEQYF
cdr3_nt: TGTGCCAGCAGCTTAATGGCGGCCGTGGTCGTCCACGAGCAGTACTTC

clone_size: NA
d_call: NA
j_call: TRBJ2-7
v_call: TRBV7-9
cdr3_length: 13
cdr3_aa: CASSPGQTYEQYF
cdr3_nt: TGTGCCAGCAGCCCAGGACAAACCTACGAGCAGTACTTC

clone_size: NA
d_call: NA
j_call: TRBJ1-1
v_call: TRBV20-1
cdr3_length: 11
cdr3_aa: CSARLVAEAFF
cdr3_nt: TGCAGTGCTAGATTGGTCGCTGAAGCTTTCTTT

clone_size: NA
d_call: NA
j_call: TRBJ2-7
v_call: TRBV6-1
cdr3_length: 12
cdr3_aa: CASALTVYEQYF
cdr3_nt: TGTGCCAGCGCACTAACGGTTTACGAGCAGTACTTC

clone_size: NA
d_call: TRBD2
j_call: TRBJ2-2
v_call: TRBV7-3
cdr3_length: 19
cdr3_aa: CASSPFGIGGTRNTGELFF
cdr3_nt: TGTGCCAGCAGCCCGTTTGGGATCGGCGGGACTAGAAACACCGGGGAGCTGTTTTTT

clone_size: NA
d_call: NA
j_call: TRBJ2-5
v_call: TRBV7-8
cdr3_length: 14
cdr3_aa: CASSLGTIRETQYF
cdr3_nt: TGTGCCAGCAGCTTGGGGACGATCAGGGAGACCCAGTACTTC

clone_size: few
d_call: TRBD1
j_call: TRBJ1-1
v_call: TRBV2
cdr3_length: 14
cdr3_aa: CASNIQGVNTEAFF
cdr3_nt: TGTGCCAGCAATATACAGGGGGTGAACACTGAAGCTTTCTTT

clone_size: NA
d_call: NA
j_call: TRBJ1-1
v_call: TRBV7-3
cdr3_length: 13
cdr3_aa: CASSLAENTEAFF
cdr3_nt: TGTGCCAGCAGCTTAGCAGAAAACACTGAAGCTTTCTTT

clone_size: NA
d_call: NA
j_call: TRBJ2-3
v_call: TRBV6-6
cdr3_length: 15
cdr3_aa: CASTLGAGRGDTQYF
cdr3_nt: TGTGCCAGCACCCTGGGGGCGGGACGGGGAGATACGCAGTATTTT

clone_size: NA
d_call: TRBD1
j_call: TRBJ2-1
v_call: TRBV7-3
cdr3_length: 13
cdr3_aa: CASSPTGEGEQFF
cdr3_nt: TGTGCCAGCAGCCCTACAGGGGAAGGTGAGCAGTTCTTC

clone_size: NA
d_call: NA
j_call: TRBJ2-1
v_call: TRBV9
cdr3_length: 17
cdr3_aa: CASSVTWHPKTADEQFF
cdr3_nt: TGTGCCAGCAGCGTAACTTGGCACCCGAAAACGGCGGATGAGCAGTTCTTC

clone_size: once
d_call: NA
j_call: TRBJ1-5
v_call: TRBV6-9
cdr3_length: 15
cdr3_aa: CASSQDRQPNQPQHF
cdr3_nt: TGTGCCAGCAGTCAAGATCGACAGCCCAATCAGCCCCAGCATTTT

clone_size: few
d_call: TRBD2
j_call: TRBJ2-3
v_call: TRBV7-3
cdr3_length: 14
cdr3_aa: CASSRGTSGDTQYF
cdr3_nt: TGTGCCAGCAGCCGCGGGACTAGCGGAGATACGCAGTATTTT

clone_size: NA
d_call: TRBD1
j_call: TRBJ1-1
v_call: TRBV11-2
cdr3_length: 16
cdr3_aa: CASSKGLNRGFTEAFF
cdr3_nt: TGTGCCAGCAGCAAGGGGCTTAACAGGGGTTTCACTGAAGCTTTCTTT

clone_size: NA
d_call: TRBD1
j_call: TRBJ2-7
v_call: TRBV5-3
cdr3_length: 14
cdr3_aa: CARSATGDLNEQYF
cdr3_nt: TGTGCCAGAAGCGCTACAGGGGATCTAAACGAGCAGTACTTC

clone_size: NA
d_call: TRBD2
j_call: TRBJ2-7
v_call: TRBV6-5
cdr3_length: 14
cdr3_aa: CASTPGTNTYEQYF
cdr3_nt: TGTGCCAGCACCCCCGGGACTAACACTTACGAGCAGTACTTC

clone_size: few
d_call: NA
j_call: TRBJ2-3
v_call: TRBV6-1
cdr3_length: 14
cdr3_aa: CASRLVLAADTQYF
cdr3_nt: TGTGCCAGCAGGTTGGTACTAGCTGCAGATACGCAGTATTTT

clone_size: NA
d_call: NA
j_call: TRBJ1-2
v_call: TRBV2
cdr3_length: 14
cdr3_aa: CASRGDTTSIGYTF
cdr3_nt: TGTGCCAGCAGGGGGGACACCACTTCTATTGGCTACACCTTC